This TCR beta chain was observed in a study of T cell clonotyping in hematopoietic cell transplantation. Study-wide results and caveats: Broader posttransplant TCR repertoire diversity was predicted by graft donor and pretransplant recipient Inverse Simpson Index values. At the given depth, recipient repertoires were over 95% de novo clonotypes. Pathologically expanded recipient clonotypes increased progressively from day 30 to day 180 as diversity fell.

As regards this clone: Antigen unknown.

Recipients were bled about 28 days pretransplant and at posttransplant days 30, 100, 180. Repertoires were generated with immunoSEQ multiplex PCR, while TCRdb's copy carries only in-frame clones and drops some. The data contain 6,000 to 9,500 clones, approximately 92% of them singletons. Germline V gene lookup returns CDR1 SNHLY and CDR2 FYNNEI. Trimming shortened V by 4 bases and J by 0 bases, and 6 bases separated the two germline ends. CDR3 length: 13 amino acids. The specimen comprised PBMCs, sampled 180 days after allogeneic stem cell transplant. J is TRBJ2-5 and V is TRBV2; D gene ambiguous. The sequence was collected from a female patient aged 45-60 years who had an allogeneic stem cell transplant from an unrelated donor, so the T cells may come from the graft donor. Some clones in this sample may be carry-over from other donors' samples. The CDR3 sequence: CASSARYQETQYF. The CDR3 DNA reads TGTGCCAGCAGTGCACGGTACCAAGAGACCCAGTACTTC.